The TCR beta chain under discussion was sequenced for a study of beta chain features in type 1 diabetes. The sequenced template was cDNA made from the entire isolated RNA. The table came from immunoSEQ multiplex PCR; TCRdb's copy has only in-frame clones and leaves some out. The sample lists around 140,000 clones; 7% to 10% were seen once. Trimming removed 1 base at V and 3 bases at J, with 14 bases between. This CDR3 comprises 16 residues. CDR1 is MGHRA and CDR2 is YSYEKL in the germline V gene. This clone was counted between two and nine times. Its antigen is currently unknown. CD4+ naive, central memory, regulatory and stem cell-like memory cells were sorted via CD45RO/CCR7/CD25/CD127/CD95/CD27. General study findings and limits: Among all four CD4+ subsets, Type 1 diabetes patients had TCRB CDR3s that were moderately but significantly shorter. The influence of HLA type on TCRB rearrangement stayed undetermined.

The chain links TRBV4-1 to TRBJ2-3, with TRBD2 as a possible D gene (6 bases). Sequencing used central memory CD4+ T cells from blood. The origin of this receptor is a man aged 25-45 years with type 1 diabetes. The CDR3 sequence is CASSQGTGGVTDTQYF. The DNA of the CDR3 is TGCGCCAGCAGCCAAGGGACCGGGGGTGTTACAGATACGCAGTATTTT.